Below are 20 T cell receptor beta chains sequenced from a single sample in a study of blood T cell repertoires in COVID-19. Profiled with immunoSEQ multiplex PCR; TCRdb holds only in-frame clones, not every one. Of 150,000 to 200,000 clones listed, roughly four fifths are singletons. Specimen: peripheral blood. Receptors originate from a woman aged 25-40 years with acute or convalescent COVID-19.

The chain carries TRBV19 and TRBJ2-1, with 9 positions matching TRBD2. This CDR3 comprises 16 residues. Trimming removed 5 bases from V and 9 bases from J; junction bases left unmatched: 14. CDR1 LNHDA and CDR2 SQIVND come from the germline V gene (reference sequence). The CDR3 is CASSPPGLALVGEQFF. DNA for the CDR3: TGTGCCAGTAGTCCTCCGGGACTAGCTTTGGTAGGTGAGCAGTTCTTC.

The chain carries TRBV6-6 and TRBJ1-6, with D hard to call. CDR1 is MNHNY and CDR2 is SVGAGI in the germline V gene (reference sequence). The CDR3 length is 12 residues. V was clipped by 11 bases and J by 9 bases, with 14 bases between them. CDR3 DNA sequence: TGTGCCGGGTTTACGGGGAGTTCACCCCTCCACTTT. Its protein is CAGFTGSSPLHF.

This clone occurred a few times. The rearrangement uses TRBV28 and TRBJ1-3; TRBD1 is a possible D gene (6 bases). Per germline, CDR1 MDHEN and CDR2 SYDVKM. Deletions cut 1 base from V and 8 bases from J, with 12 bases between. The CDR3 has 14 amino acids. The CDR3 DNA follows: TGTGCCAGCAGTTTATCACAGGGTAGATACACCATATATTTT. It codes for CASSLSQGRYTIYF. Drawing the rest from reference TRBV28 and TRBJ1-3, the complete variable domain is DVKVTQSSRYLVKRTGEKVFLECVQDMDHENMFWYRQDPGLGLRLIYFSYDVKMKEKGDIPEGYSVSREKKERFSLILESASTNQTSMYLCASSLSQGRYTIYFGEGSWLTVV.

CDR3 protein: CASSYSKGGGNQPQHF. The CDR3 DNA reads TGTGCCAGCAGTTACTCGAAGGGGGGGGGCAATCAGCCCCAGCATTTT. V and J are TRBV6-6 and TRBJ1-5; TRBD1 is a possible D gene (6 bases). Germline CDR1 is MNHNY and CDR2 is SVGAGI (reference sequence). Between the trimmed V and J ends, which lost 0 bases and 2 bases, there was a span of 11 bases. The CDR3 is made up of 16 amino acids.

This chain uses TRBV30 with TRBJ2-1, with D perhaps TRBD2 (6 bases). Trimming shortened V by 5 bases and J by 3 bases, and 11 bases separated the two germline ends. The V gene's germline CDR1 is GTSNPN and CDR2 SVGIG (reference sequence). The CDR3 length is 13 residues. CDR3 sequence (DNA): TGTGCCTGGGAGGGGCGGGGCTACAATGAGCAGTTCTTC. Protein sequence: CAWEGRGYNEQFF.

The J gene is TRBJ1-3, the V gene TRBV7-6; TRBD1 aligns across 8 bases. With V trimmed by 4 bases and J by 2 bases, 7 bases remained unmatched. This CDR3 has 16 residues. CDR1 and CDR2 from the germline V gene are SGHVS and FNYEAQ. The CDR3 coding sequence is TGTGCCAGCAGCTCCGGACAGGGCGTCACTGGAAACACCATATATTTT. Translation: CASSSGQGVTGNTIYF.

CDR3 nucleotide sequence: TGTGCCAGCAGTTTATCGGGGAATCAGCCCCAGCATTTT. As protein: CASSLSGNQPQHF. The V call is TRBV12-3 or TRBV12-4, the J call TRBJ1-5, with D hard to call. With 2 bases removed from V and 4 bases from J, the gap between germline ends came to 6 bases. This CDR3 has 13 amino acids.

The chain uses TRBV11-3 and TRBJ2-1, with TRBD2 matching 13 bases. J gave up 9 bases and V 5 bases, and 10 bases lay outside the gene matches. The CDR3 spans 16 residues. Germline CDR1 SGHNT, CDR2 YENEEA. The CDR3 reads CASSPGTSGKMGEQFF. The CDR3 DNA follows: TGTGCCAGCAGCCCTGGGACTAGCGGGAAGATGGGTGAGCAGTTCTTC.

The chain joins TRBV3-1 (or the pseudogene TRBV3-2) to TRBJ2-4; no definite D call. This CDR3 is 15 amino acids long. The germline V gene encodes CDR1 LGHDT and CDR2 YNNKEL (reference sequence). V was shortened by 5 bases and J by 0 bases, with 11 bases between the two germline ends. The DNA of the CDR3 is TGTGCCAGCAGCGAGACACAAATAGCCAAAAACATTCAGTACTTC. This encodes CASSETQIAKNIQYF.

The rearrangement joins TRBV18 to TRBJ1-6, with 7 bases matching TRBD1. The CDR3 sequence is 15 residues long. The germline CDR1 and CDR2 sequences are KGHSH and LQKENI. V shed 2 bases, J shed 8 bases, and the junction held 6 bases outside the gene matches. CDR3 nucleotides: TGTGCCAGCTCACCAGTGGGACAGATCCATTCACCCCTCCACTTT. Protein: CASSPVGQIHSPLHF.

V is TRBV6-2 or TRBV6-3 and J is TRBJ2-1; 15 nucleotides align to TRBD2. CDR3 length: 15 amino acids. Germline V lookup: CDR1 MNHEY, CDR2 SVGEGT. Trimming removed 2 bases from V and 7 bases from J; junction bases left unmatched: 0. This chain's CDR3 is CASSYGLAGGNEQFF. DNA for the CDR3: TGTGCCAGCAGTTACGGACTAGCGGGGGGGAATGAGCAGTTCTTC.

The CDR3 is CASEKGTGVNEQFF. CDR3 coding DNA: TGTGCCTCAGAAAAAGGGACAGGGGTGAATGAGCAGTTCTTC. V is TRBV7-8 and J is TRBJ2-1, with 10 bases aligning to TRBD1. Germline CDR1 is SGHVS and CDR2 is FQNEAQ. CDR3 length: 14 residues. Trimming cost V 11 bases and J 7 bases; bases outside gene matches: 11.

This clone was found a few times. The CDR3: CSVTGGAGTEAFF. The CDR3 DNA is TGCAGCGTGACCGGGGGGGCTGGCACTGAAGCTTTCTTT. The V and J genes are TRBV29-1 and TRBJ1-1; D might be TRBD1 (6 bases). CDR1 SQVTM and CDR2 ANQGSEA come from the germline V gene. The CDR3 runs 13 residues. V gave up 6 bases and J gave up 4 bases, with 15 bases separating them.

The gene calls are TRBV19 and TRBJ2-3; 7 bases fit TRBD2. Germline V CDR1 and CDR2: LNHDA, SQIVND (reference sequence). The CDR3 sequence is 15 residues long. J lost 3 bases, V lost 4 bases, and 7 bases had no gene match. CDR3 nucleotide sequence: TGTGCCAGTAGTACATCCAGCGGGATAACAGATACGCAGTATTTT. Translated: CASSTSSGITDTQYF.

The chain carries TRBV3-1 (or the pseudogene TRBV3-2) and TRBJ2-4, with a weak D call TRBD2 (6 bases). The CDR3 totals 21 residues. The ends were cut back, 1 base at V and 0 bases at J, with 25 bases in the middle. The V gene's germline CDR1 is LGHDT and CDR2 YNNKEL (reference sequence). DNA for the CDR3: TGTGCCAGCAGCCAAGTTTATTCGGCGGGGTTGGGGTCCTTAGCCAAAAACATTCAGTACTTC. Protein: CASSQVYSAGLGSLAKNIQYF.

The gene calls are TRBV6-6 and TRBJ1-1; D is possibly TRBD1 (6 bases). V was shortened by 3 bases and J by 0 bases, with 8 bases between the two germline ends. The CDR3 runs to 14 residues. The V gene's germline CDR1 is MNHNY and CDR2 SVGAGI (reference sequence). CDR3 in DNA: TGTGCCAGCAGTTATGGGACAATGAACACTGAAGCTTTCTTT. Residues: CASSYGTMNTEAFF.

This sequence joins TRBV6-5 and TRBJ1-5; D remains unclear. This CDR3 has 12 amino acids. Trimming left V 5 bases short and J 5 bases short, with 7 bases between. Germline V gene data show CDR1 as MNHEY and CDR2 as SVGAGI. CDR3 in amino acids: CASSHEHQPQHF. For the CDR3, the DNA is TGTGCCAGCAGTCACGAGCATCAGCCCCAGCATTTT.

This clone was recorded once. The gene calls are TRBV11-3 and TRBJ2-5; D uncertain. Trimming removed 0 bases from V and 5 bases from J, with 10 bases in between. The CDR3 is 14 amino acids. CDR1 and CDR2 from the germline V gene are SGHNT and YENEEA. CDR3 nucleotides: TGTGCCAGCAGCTTAGATCCAGAGGAGGAGACCCAGTACTTC. Encoded protein: CASSLDPEEETQYF.

CDR3 coding DNA: TGCGCCAGCAGCCCGACAGGGGGTGGTAGCTATGGCTACACCTTC. Its translation: CASSPTGGGSYGYTF. The gene calls are TRBV5-1 and TRBJ1-2, with 9 bases lining up with TRBD1. The CDR3 contains 15 residues. V shed 4 bases, J shed 4 bases, and the junction held 8 bases outside the gene matches. The germline CDR1 and CDR2 sequences are SGHRS and YFSETQ.

The chain joins TRBV3-1 (or the pseudogene TRBV3-2) to TRBJ2-5; D ambiguous. Trimming removed 2 bases from V and 4 bases from J, with 14 bases in between. The germline gives CDR1 LGHDT, CDR2 YNNKEL (reference sequence). The CDR3 sequence is 15 residues long. The CDR3 DNA follows: TGTGCCAGCAGCCAAACCCGCGGCCTGAGAGAGACCCAGTACTTC. Protein: CASSQTRGLRETQYF.